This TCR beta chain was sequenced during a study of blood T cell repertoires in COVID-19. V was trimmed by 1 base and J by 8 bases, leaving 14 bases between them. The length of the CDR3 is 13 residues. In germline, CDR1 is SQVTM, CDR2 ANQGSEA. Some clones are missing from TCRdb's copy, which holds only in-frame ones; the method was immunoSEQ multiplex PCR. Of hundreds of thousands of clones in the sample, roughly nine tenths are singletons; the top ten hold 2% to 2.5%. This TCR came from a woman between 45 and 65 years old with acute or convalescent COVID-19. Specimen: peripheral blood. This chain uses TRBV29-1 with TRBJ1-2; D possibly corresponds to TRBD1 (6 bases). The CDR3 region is CSVEGIRGGGYTF. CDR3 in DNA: TGCAGCGTTGAAGGGATCCGAGGGGGAGGCTACACCTTC.